This T cell receptor (beta chain) originates from a study of shared clonotypes between healthy human individuals. Concerning this clone: Antigen specificity is unknown.

The V gene lost 3 bases and the J gene lost 2 bases, with 13 bases spanning the gap. Germline lookup yields CDR1 KGHSH and CDR2 LQKENI. The CDR3 consists of 16 residues. General observations from the study: It was expected that sequencing depth would affect clonotype sharing among donors.

Methods used by the authors: Because ImmunoSEQ provided only junction sequences with no quality scores, the filtering differed. The repertoire was sequenced with immunoSEQ multiplex PCR; TCRdb's copy has only in-frame clones and lacks some. V, J and clone size reflect that table, while D and trimming were determined from the DNA. The table has 1,500,000 or so clones, 98% seen once; the top ten hold around 0.38%. This TCR was recovered from a man in his thirties or forties in good health. The genes are TRBV18 and TRBJ1-4; D possibly corresponds to TRBD1 (6 bases). Sequencing was performed on naive CD4+ T cells sorted from blood. The subset is: CD45RA+ positively selected. CDR3: CASSPVGGLTNEKLFF. For the CDR3, the DNA is TGTGCCAGCTCACCTGTCGGGGGGCTCACTAATGAAAAACTGTTTTTT.